These 32 T cell receptor beta chains came from one sample sequenced in a study of CD8 T cells in Susac syndrome. After extraction with the RNeasy kit, roughly 0.5 to 1 ug of the RNA was reverse transcribed using random hexamers. One entry per CDR3 protein results from TCRdb running MiXCR on the immunoSEQ multiplex PCR reads. The table includes about 300,000 distinct CDR3 sequences, 85% detected once. Sequenced material: CD8+ T cells from PBMCs. These receptors were taken from a human donor with multiple sclerosis.

The chain employs TRBV19 and TRBJ2-5; no reliable D call. This CDR3 comprises 16 residues. The germline CDR1 and CDR2 sequences are LNHDA and SQIVND (reference sequence). V shed 2 bases and J shed 4 bases, with 17 bases lying between them. The CDR3 sequence: CASSIISSSPTETQYF. The DNA for the CDR3 is TGTGCCAGTAGTATAATCTCTTCGAGCCCAACAGAGACCCAGTACTTC.

This clonotype was recorded a few times. The chain uses TRBV6-1 and TRBJ2-7; possible D gene TRBD1, 6 bases. V lost 10 bases, J lost 0 bases, and 13 bases lay in between. The CDR3 extends over 13 amino acids. Germline-derived CDR1 and CDR2 are MNHNS and SASEGT. This CDR3 is CATHRDNSYEQYF. The CDR3 DNA sequence: TGTGCCACTCACCGGGACAACTCCTACGAGCAGTACTTC.

The chain links TRBV23-1 to TRBJ2-3, with TRBD2 matching over 9 bases. TRBV23-1 is an ORF, and what it does is uncertain. The V segment lost 3 bases and the J segment 5 bases; nucleotides outside the gene matches: 3. The CDR3 has 14 amino acids. In nucleotides, the CDR3 is TGCGCCAGCAGTCATGCAGCGGGAGGAGATACGCAGTATTTT. As protein: CASSHAAGGDTQYF.

This clonotype was detected once. The chain uses TRBV28 and TRBJ2-6, with TRBD2 identical over 8 bases. Germline CDR1 MDHEN, CDR2 SYDVKM. The CDR3 has 18 residues. V was clipped by 5 bases and J by 1 base; unmatched bases: 10. The CDR3 coding sequence is TGTGCCAGCAGTCTAGGACTAGCTGCCACGTCTGGGGCCAACGTCCTGACTTTC. This translates into CASSLGLAATSGANVLTF.

The chain joins TRBV7-9 to TRBJ2-7; 9 nucleotides match TRBD2. CDR3 size: 15 residues. Germline CDR1 reads SEHNR; CDR2 reads FQNEAQ (reference sequence). V lost 4 bases, J lost 0 bases, and 4 bases stayed unmatched. For the CDR3, the DNA is TGTGCCAGCAGCTCAGGACTAGCGTACTCCTACGAGCAGTACTTC. It is translated as CASSSGLAYSYEQYF.

The rearrangement links TRBV4-3 to TRBJ2-1; 7 positions match TRBD2. V gave up 1 base and J gave up 0 bases; unmatched junction bases: 12. Germline V gene sequence: CDR1 LGHNA, CDR2 YSLEER. The CDR3 totals 19 residues. CDR3 protein: CASSQGAPSGALSYNEQFF. CDR3 nucleotide sequence: TGCGCCAGCAGCCAAGGGGCTCCTAGCGGAGCCCTCTCCTACAATGAGCAGTTCTTC.

The chain joins TRBV6-2 or TRBV6-3 to TRBJ2-3; the D gene is possibly TRBD2 (5 bases). The CDR3 contains 17 residues. In germline, CDR1 is MNHEY, CDR2 SVGEGT. The germline V and J ends were trimmed by 5 bases and 4 bases, with 22 bases remaining between them. The CDR3 coding sequence is TGTGCCAGCAGTCCGCCTCCCGGGATTATGTGGGCAGATACGCAGTATTTT. Its translation: CASSPPPGIMWADTQYF.

V gene TRBV11-2 combines with J gene TRBJ2-3; D remains unclear. Trimming shortened V by 1 base and J by 3 bases, and 11 bases separated the two germline ends. CDR1 is SGHAT, CDR2 FQNNGV, per germline. CDR3 length equals 15 residues. CDR3 region: CASSLAGVGTDTQYF. The CDR3 DNA sequence: TGTGCCAGCAGCTTAGCCGGAGTTGGAACAGATACGCAGTATTTT.

The V call is TRBV9, the J call TRBJ2-1; a possible D gene is TRBD2 (5 bases). Per germline, CDR1 SGDLS and CDR2 YYNGEE. The CDR3 extends over 15 amino acids. The V gene lost 0 bases and the J gene lost 4 bases, with 11 bases spanning the gap. The CDR3 coding sequence is TGTGCCAGCAGCGTAGGGCCGGGATTATACAATGAGCAGTTCTTC. Residues: CASSVGPGLYNEQFF.

The chain combines TRBV5-4 with TRBJ2-5; TRBD2 agrees at 7 bases. Unmatched junction bases numbered 4, after V lost 1 base and J lost 4 bases. This CDR3 has 14 amino acids. CDR1 is SGHNT and CDR2 is YYREEE in the germline V gene (reference sequence). CDR3 in amino acids: CASSLKLAGETQYF. CDR3 nucleotide sequence: TGTGCCAGCAGCTTGAAATTAGCGGGAGAGACCCAGTACTTC.

The rearrangement uses TRBV28 and TRBJ2-5, with TRBD2 as a possible D gene (5 bases). Per the germline V gene, CDR1 is MDHEN and CDR2 is SYDVKM. The CDR3 extends over 13 amino acids. V gave up 5 bases and J gave up 7 bases, with 14 bases separating them. In DNA, the CDR3 is TGTGCCAGCAGTGACACGAGAGAGGGGACCCAGTACTTC. Amino acid sequence: CASSDTREGTQYF.

The rearrangement uses TRBV25-1 and TRBJ2-5; D is possibly TRBD2 (6 bases). Between the trimmed V and J ends, which lost 8 bases and 7 bases, there was a span of 17 bases. The CDR3 is 13 residues long. Germline loops: CDR1 MGHDK, CDR2 SYGVNS. The CDR3 loop is CASAGLSIGTQYF. The CDR3, as DNA: TGTGCCAGCGCCGGACTATCTATAGGGACCCAGTACTTC.

The rearrangement joins TRBV12-3 or TRBV12-4 to TRBJ2-1; TRBD2 might be the D (6 bases). Trimming shortened V by 0 bases and J by 9 bases, and 12 bases separated the two germline ends. The CDR3 length is 14 residues. This CDR3 is CASSLAGLAIEQFF. In DNA, the CDR3 is TGTGCCAGCAGTTTAGCGGGGCTAGCGATTGAGCAGTTCTTC.

The V call is TRBV6-5, the J call TRBJ1-4; no firm D call. Germline V CDR1 and CDR2: MNHEY, SVGAGI. The CDR3 length is 14 residues. V lost 4 bases and J lost 0, with 6 bases in between. CDR3 sequence: CASSFTATNEKLFF. The CDR3 DNA follows: TGTGCCAGCAGTTTTACTGCAACTAATGAAAAACTGTTTTTT.

The chain employs TRBV29-1 and TRBJ2-1; 9 nucleotides agree with TRBD1. Trimming removed 5 bases from V and 10 bases from J; junction bases left unmatched: 6. Germline CDR1 and CDR2: SQVTM and ANQGSEA. The CDR3 consists of 12 residues. The CDR3 loop reads CSVIQGAGEQFF. DNA of the CDR3: TGCAGCGTTATACAGGGGGCAGGGGAGCAGTTCTTC.

The rearrangement uses TRBV20-1 and TRBJ2-7, with D unresolved. The germline CDR1 and CDR2 sequences are DFQATT and SNEGSKA (reference sequence). V was clipped by 3 bases and J by 0 bases, with 15 bases between them. CDR3 length: 15 amino acids. Written as DNA, the CDR3 is TGCAGTGCTAGTCATCCGGACCGAAGCTCCTACGAGCAGTACTTC. Translation: CSASHPDRSSYEQYF.

This clonotype was detected a few times. This rearrangement joins TRBV9 to TRBJ1-1; D is undetermined. The CDR3 runs 15 residues. CDR1 is SGDLS and CDR2 is YYNGEE in the germline V gene. Trimming took off 0 bases at V and 6 bases at J, with 15 bases between the two ends. CDR3 in amino acids: CASSVAPSQVPEAFF. Here the CDR3 DNA reads TGTGCCAGCAGCGTAGCGCCCTCTCAAGTGCCTGAAGCTTTCTTT.

This clonotype was detected only once. This chain connects TRBV9 to TRBJ2-2; 12 positions match TRBD2. Per the germline V gene, CDR1 is SGDLS and CDR2 is YYNGEE. The CDR3 spans 17 residues. V shed 2 bases, J shed 1 base, and the junction held 3 bases outside the gene matches. The CDR3 DNA sequence: TGTGCCAGCAGCGTTACTAGCGGGAGGAGGAACACCGGGGAGCTGTTTTTT. Amino acids: CASSVTSGRRNTGELFF.

This chain uses TRBV13 with TRBJ1-2, with a tentative D call TRBD1 (5 bases). The V and J ends lost 5 bases and 0 bases respectively, with 10 bases between them. CDR1 is PRHDT and CDR2 is FYEKMQ in the germline V gene (reference sequence). CDR3 length: 14 residues. The CDR3: CASSGTGANYGYTF. The CDR3 coding sequence is TGTGCCAGCAGCGGGACGGGAGCTAACTATGGCTACACCTTC.

The chain is built from TRBV5-1 and TRBJ2-3; 11 bases map to TRBD2. CDR3 size: 17 residues. The ends lost 4 bases at V and 2 bases at J; junction bases unmatched: 9. CDR1 SGHRS and CDR2 YFSETQ come from the germline V gene. This CDR3 reads CASSSRELAGDTDTQYF. The CDR3 nucleotides read TGCGCCAGCAGCAGTAGGGAACTAGCGGGAGACACAGATACGCAGTATTTT.

As to this clonotype: One end of the junction fails to match germline, which may point to a read error. The rearrangement links TRBV24-1 to TRBJ2-3; possibly TRBD2 for D (6 bases). This CDR3 has 12 residues. Germline assignment: CDR1 KGHDR and CDR2 SFDVKD. CDR3 residues: CATSDLGTPVDF. DNA for the CDR3: TGTGCCACCAGTGATCTCGGGACTCCGGTGGATTTT.

The chain couples TRBV7-6 to TRBJ1-1; tentative D call: TRBD1 (6 bases). Trimming left V 0 bases short and J 4 bases short, with 15 bases between. The CDR3 consists of 16 residues. Germline V gene data show CDR1 as SGHVS and CDR2 as FNYEAQ. The DNA for the CDR3 is TGTGCCAGCAGCTTAGCGCCGGGGGCGCGGGTCACTGAAGCTTTCTTT. It codes for CASSLAPGARVTEAFF.

This clonotype was seen only once. The chain employs TRBV6-2 or TRBV6-3 and TRBJ1-1, with D possibly TRBD1 on 5 matching bases. Between the trimmed V and J ends, which lost 4 bases and 4 bases, there was a span of 13 bases. Germline CDR1 reads MNHEY; CDR2 reads SVGEGT. The CDR3 has 14 amino acids. The CDR3 reads CASSFWQGGTEAFF. CDR3 nucleotide sequence: TGTGCCAGCAGTTTCTGGCAGGGCGGCACTGAAGCTTTCTTT.

The V and J genes are TRBV4-3 and TRBJ2-5; tentatively, D is TRBD2 (5 bases). The CDR3 is made up of 16 amino acids. V gave up 3 bases and J gave up 2 bases, with 16 bases separating them. Germline assignment: CDR1 LGHNA and CDR2 YSLEER. CDR3 nucleotides: TGCGCCAGCAGCCATGCCCTGAGGGCAGAGCAAGAGACCCAGTACTTC. Its translation is CASSHALRAEQETQYF.

The chain recombines TRBV28 with TRBJ2-2, with D perhaps TRBD2 (6 bases). V shed 4 bases and J shed 1 base, with 13 bases lying between them. Germline-derived CDR1 and CDR2 are MDHEN and SYDVKM. The CDR3 spans 16 residues. The CDR3 loop is CASSSHGSGNTGELFF. The DNA for the CDR3 is TGTGCCAGCAGTTCTCACGGGAGTGGGAACACCGGGGAGCTGTTTTTT.

The V call is TRBV27, the J call TRBJ2-1, with TRBD2 matching 7 bases. The germline V gene has CDR1 MNHEY and CDR2 SMNVEV (reference sequence). Losses at the gene ends were 9 bases for V and 4 bases for J; bases not matched to a gene: 15. The CDR3 is 16 residues long. This chain's CDR3 is CASRYSGGGIYNEQFF. The CDR3, as DNA: TGTGCCAGTCGATATTCGGGGGGTGGGATTTACAATGAGCAGTTCTTC.

The genes are TRBV2 and TRBJ1-5; 8 nucleotides line up with TRBD1. This CDR3 has 16 amino acids. Germline CDR1 reads SNHLY; CDR2 reads FYNNEI. V lost 2 bases, J lost 7 bases, and 10 bases stayed unmatched. The CDR3 nucleotides read TGTGCCAGCAGTGAAAGCGTGACAGGGGTTTACCAGCCCCAGCATTTT. This translates into CASSESVTGVYQPQHF.

V is TRBV28 and J is TRBJ2-3; TRBD2 matches 10 bases. This CDR3 is 20 amino acids long. J lost 1 base, V lost 3 bases, and 16 bases had no gene match. Germline V gene data show CDR1 as MDHEN and CDR2 as SYDVKM. The CDR3 loop is CASSFQPSGLAVWGTDTQYF. CDR3 DNA: TGTGCCAGCAGTTTCCAACCTTCCGGACTAGCGGTTTGGGGCACAGATACGCAGTATTTT. The whole variable domain, filled in from reference TRBV28 and TRBJ2-3, reads DVKVTQSSRYLVKRTGEKVFLECVQDMDHENMFWYRQDPGLGLRLIYFSYDVKMKEKGDIPEGYSVSREKKERFSLILESASTNQTSMYLCASSFQPSGLAVWGTDTQYFGPGTRLTVL.

Here the CDR3 reads CASSVEPGTSYEQYF. Written as DNA, the CDR3 is TGTGCCAGCAGCGTAGAGCCGGGTACCTCCTACGAGCAGTACTTC. This chain connects TRBV9 to TRBJ2-7; no reliable D call. CDR1 and CDR2 from the germline V gene are SGDLS and YYNGEE. Trimming removed 0 bases from V and 0 bases from J, with 10 bases in between. The CDR3 is 15 amino acids.

The chain links TRBV11-2 to TRBJ2-2; D gene unclear. Germline loops: CDR1 SGHAT, CDR2 FQNNGV. The CDR3 has 14 amino acids. Trimming took off 2 bases at V and 5 bases at J, with 9 bases between the two ends. The CDR3 reads CASSLWAGTGELFF. The CDR3 bases are TGTGCCAGCAGCTTATGGGCCGGGACCGGGGAGCTGTTTTTT. The full variable domain, with the rest looked up from reference TRBV11-2 and TRBJ2-2, is EAGVAQSPRYKIIEKRQSVAFWCNPISGHATLYWYQQILGQGPKLLIQFQNNGVVDDSQLPKDRFSAERLKGVDSTLKIQPAKLEDSAVYLCASSLWAGTGELFFGEGSRLTVL.

This sequence joins TRBV11-2 and TRBJ1-5, with D unresolved. V was shortened by 5 bases and J by 0 bases, with 11 bases between the two germline ends. This CDR3 comprises 15 residues. Germline V gives CDR1 SGHAT, CDR2 FQNNGV. The CDR3 protein is CASSLGRNSNQPQHF. CDR3 bases: TGTGCCAGCAGCCTCGGACGGAATAGCAATCAGCCCCAGCATTTT.

The rearrangement joins TRBV7-9 to TRBJ2-3, with 12 bases identical to TRBD2. Germline-derived CDR1 and CDR2 are SEHNR and FQNEAQ (reference sequence). V gave up 5 bases and J gave up 10 bases; unmatched junction bases: 13. This CDR3 region has 16 residues. The CDR3 DNA reads as TGTGCCAGCAGCCCACGGACTAGCGGGGCCCCGACGGCGCAGTATTTT. Translating gives CASSPRTSGAPTAQYF.